This T cell receptor beta chain came from a study of cytomegalovirus exposure and HLA in healthy donors (dated by TCRdb to the late 2010s). Regarding the research as a whole: An earlier analysis of roughly 630 of the donors reported approximately 270 Gb of sequence data and some 120 million unique TCR beta sequences from roughly 200 million T cells. Of the roughly 420 genotyped donors, 65% to 90% were placed in the genetic ancestry cluster associated with self-reported Caucasian donors. Because of strong linkage in the cohort, 4 to 6 DR-DQ haplotypes were treated as single units for association and clustering. All discovery cohort repertoires had been generated on a single sequencing platform. To decide whether each TCR beta V gene segment behaved as functional or pseudogenic, an earlier analysis of 587 of the donors relied on high-throughput TCR beta sequencing. The study was designed to test whether signatures of past pathogen exposure could be identified by cataloging public T cell receptors. Alongside the repertoire data, information on donor age, sex, ethnicity and CMV serostatus was compiled. To predict cytomegalovirus infection status, the study combined high-throughput TCR immunosequencing, statistical association of individual TCRs with disease status, and machine learning. The T cell repertoires of several hundred subjects were profiled by immunosequencing and related to cytomegalovirus serostatus. In addition to the first cohort of around 670 subjects, a separate validation cohort of approximately 130 different subjects was used. The number of donors typed differed by locus, with about 629-630 for A, B, C, DRB1 and DQB1, 522 for DQA1, about 610 for DPA1, and around 460 for DPB1. Across about 380 genotyped donors of the cohort, an average of approximately 220,000 unique TCR beta nucleotide sequences per donor were sequenced, and approximately 17% of those sequences were non-productive. A later analysis re-analyzed previously published TCR beta repertoires from about 730 donors and added high-resolution HLA genotyping to study TCR occurrence patterns. An early release that covered roughly 600 HLA-typed donors contained around 300 gigabases of sequencing data and about 84 million unique TCR sequences. Genome-wide SNP genotypes for about 65% of the roughly 670 donors were used in a later genetic analysis, which treated that subset as a discovery cohort. Rather than drawing on any new phenotypic data, the later analysis identified candidate immune exposures from TCR beta sequences and the way those sequences occurred across donors. HLA typing included class I and class II loci at four-digit resolution.

What the research found in general, with its limitations: A later genetic analysis reported fewer N-insertions in productive TCRs among donors in an Asian-associated ancestry cluster than the approximately 670-donor mean. The authors suggested that the approach could potentially be generalized to other disease states and immunological phenotypes. Most TCR sequences were seen in very few donors, while some public TCRs were found in many individuals. When HLA alleles, especially DR and DQ, strongly co-occurred, TCR associations were difficult to assign to individual alleles. The study gave a list of 150 to 200 TCR beta chains associated with cytomegalovirus. CMV serostatus was the only immune exposure information available for the cohort. Most CMV-associated TCR beta chains appeared to be HLA-restricted in a later analysis, and the HLA associations seemed to be driven largely by CMV exposure. A later genetic analysis associated a missense DCLRE1C variant with V-gene and J-gene trimming of TCR beta chains, and an independent cohort replicated the association. The 87-base-pair reads could not distinguish some IMGT-functional V segments, including TRBV6-2 and TRBV6-3, so those segments were excluded. A further reported finding was that TCR beta sequences accurately predicted the HLA-A and HLA-B alleles for most subjects in the first cohort. In an earlier analysis of approximately 590 of the donors, most TCR beta V segments were observed in productive rearrangements about 87% or about 30% of the time, broadly matching IMGT annotations. A few of the identified cytomegalovirus-associated TCR beta chains were confirmed in vitro to be specific for cytomegalovirus antigens. In this cohort, only TCR beta chains were sequenced, and detectable features were limited by the absence of alpha or paired-chain data. The classifier was reported to diagnose cytomegalovirus status with high specificity and sensitivity in both the original cohort and the validation cohort. Because counts were too low, more than 15 rarely observed V segments, including chromosome 9 orphons, were left out of the earlier analysis of about 620 of the donors. The sequencing pipeline was judged likely to have produced a cluster of highly shared sequence variants as a technical artifact. Sequencing depth was assumed to be roughly uniform across donors in the presence/absence analyses, though that assumption may not hold. Because HLA typing was missing for some donors at each locus, association tests included only the typed subset. Specific HLA alleles were associated with 15,000 to 20,000 TCR beta sequences at a false discovery rate of 0.05 in a later analysis. In a later analysis, HLA-associated TCR beta chains were found to be more clonally expanded and to have lower generation probabilities than equally common non-associated chains. Linkage disequilibrium might explain the correlated functional status among segregating V segments, but an unknown experimental factor could not be excluded. According to a later analysis, parvovirus B19, influenza, CMV and Epstein-Barr virus appeared linked to several top co-occurrence clusters. In a later analysis, the rate of TCR association differed among HLA loci, with DRB1 alleles having the most associated TCRs and HLA-C alleles having the fewest.

The cohort consisted of 670 or so healthy bone marrow donors. All cohort members were sampled while nominally healthy, although unrecorded immune exposures were likely present. The donor was CMV seronegative and belonged to the group of roughly 330 seronegative cohort members. A peripheral blood sample was provided by each donor, and peripheral blood mononuclear cells were used for TCR beta sequencing. Genomic DNA extraction from the blood cell samples was performed with the Qiagen DNeasy Blood Extraction Kit. The library was obtained by the immunoSEQ multiplex PCR assay. The multiplex PCR relied on a mix of 60 forward primers for TCR Vbeta segments and 13 reverse primers for TCR Jbeta segments. Amplification of the CDR3 region of rearranged TCR beta genes was performed with a multiplex PCR assay on genomic DNA. Amplified TCR beta libraries were sequenced as 87-base-pair reads on the Illumina HiSeq System. On the study's bioinformatics: In a later analysis, roughly 80 million unique TCR beta chains were counted across the roughly 670 repertoires, and around 11 million of these chains were shared by at least two donors. Raw reads were error-corrected and collapsed into unique sequences with a nearest-neighbor algorithm that merged closely related sequences to remove PCR and sequencing errors. Alignment of CDR3 sequences to IMGT reference sequences was used to assign V, D and J gene segments. For a sequence to be retained, a match of at least six nucleotides was required to both a V gene segment and a J gene segment. A rearrangement counted as productive if the CDR3 had no stop codons and remained in frame with V and J, and every other rearrangement counted as non-productive. Following IMGT convention, CDR3 was defined as the stretch from the second conserved V-encoded cysteine up to the conserved J-encoded phenylalanine. The earlier analysis of a few hundred of the donors excluded any sequence lacking an unambiguous match to a single V gene segment. An earlier analysis of fewer than 750 of the donors classified V segments as functional when productive rearrangements were above 56.7% and as segregating when the standard deviation between donors was above 5%. A statistical classification framework was built to diagnose cytomegalovirus status from the catalog of TCR beta chain sequences. V and J gene assignment, in a later analysis, came from comparing TCR nucleotide sequences with IMGT/GENE-DB human TR gene sequences. In a later analysis, CDR3 sequences and most-parsimonious VDJ recombination scenarios were assigned using the TCRdist pipeline. In a later analysis, every TCR beta chain was defined by the combination of its CDR3 amino acid sequence and its V-gene family, and reads without a unique V-gene family were dropped. As a way to deal with suspected cross-contamination and a sequencing artifact, a later analysis dropped 640 or so nucleotide sequences that were highly shared and had low generation probability. For each public chain, a later analysis derived a clonal expansion index from normalized ranks of inferred template counts within each repertoire. In a later analysis, generation probabilities were computed with a VDJ recombination model fitted to out-of-frame rearrangements, and the resulting probabilities were checked against IGoR. A later analysis scored TCR-TCR, TCR-HLA and TCR-CMV co-occurrence with hypergeometric tests, applying a repertoire-size bias correction to TCR pairs. False discovery rates were estimated in a later analysis by permuting HLA or CMV assignments 20 times. In a later analysis, co-occurring TCRs were grouped using DBSCAN, and TCRdist sequence similarity was added for clustering within HLA-allele-positive subsets. Repertoires with fewer than 30,000 or more than 120,000 public chains, plus five repertoires with anomalous nucleotide sharing, were excluded from co-occurrence clustering. TCRdb limited this immuneACCESS table to in-frame rearrangements with V and J called. A share of clones is missing; checked studies link under half to unresolved V genes, and the rest is unexplained. V, J and clone size are taken as reported in that table, and D and trimming were inferred from the DNA itself. This sample holds approximately 100,000 clones; roughly three quarters were observed only once. The ten largest clones capture about 1.5% of the sample.

About this clone: The antigen this receptor binds is unknown. Within one base of it there is no much larger clone, and no base qualities were kept.

From its cysteine to its phenylalanine, the CDR3 spans 12 amino acids. The sequence is cut down to CDR3 DNA, 36 bases in frame from base 1. Taken from the germline V gene, the CDR1 and CDR2 loops are MDHEN and SYDVKM. At the junction V is shortened by 8 bases and J by 6 bases, with 8 bases in between. The chain joins TRBV28 to TRBJ1-6; no D gene can be assigned with confidence. Material: PBMCs. This clonotype was obtained from a man aged 35 to 55 in good health and CMV-seronegative. At the DNA level, the sequence is TGTGCCAGCCTCGTAGCTAATTCACCCCTCCACTTT. This sequence encodes CASLVANSPLHF.